This record looks at one T cell receptor (beta chain) sequence and its context. This table comes from immunoSEQ multiplex PCR, and its TCRdb copy is limited to in-frame clones, with some not included. Of 450,000 to 700,000 clones listed, roughly 96% are singletons. From germline, CDR1 is LNHDA and CDR2 SQIVND (reference sequence). V shed 2 bases and J 4 bases; nucleotides not matched to a gene: 2. The CDR3 has 15 amino acids. This record belongs to a study of shared clonotypes between healthy human individuals. Naive-designated CD8 cells lacked CD45RO, were positively enriched for CCR7, and omitted terminally differentiated effector memory CD45RA+ cells.

This clonotype was sampled from a woman aged 25 to 39 in good health. The sample comprised naive CD8+ T cells sorted from blood. The rearrangement links TRBV19 to TRBJ2-3, with 11 bases matching TRBD2. CDR3 sequence: CASSILAGGADTQYF. The CDR3, as DNA: TGTGCCAGTAGTATACTAGCGGGAGGCGCAGATACGCAGTATTTT.